This TCR beta chain was profiled in a study of CD8 T cells in Susac syndrome (dated by TCRdb to the late 2010s). Turning to the overall study: Repertoire sequencing was used to test whether CD8+ T cell activation and differentiation in Susac syndrome was antigen driven.

RNA was extracted using the RNeasy kit, and roughly 0.5 to 1 microgram was reverse transcribed with random hexamers. The immunoSEQ multiplex PCR assay, covering 54 Vbeta and 13 Jbeta segments, was used to amplify TCR beta CDR3 regions. PCR amplification bias was corrected using a synthetic template baseline for primer optimization and computational correction. In the paper's pipeline: Reads were assigned to V, D and J genes according to IMGT and analyzed in immunoSEQ Analyzer, with only productive sequences retained. Clonality was computed as one minus Shannon entropy normalized by log2 of the number of productive unique sequences. For each patient and control, public and private clones were evaluated among the 100 most prevalent clones. A clone was defined as Susac-specific if it was absent from the healthy and MS cohorts, from roughly 980 published viral clones and from other ImmuneACCESS disease sequences. TCRdb trimmed public reads at Q25 via fastp, called clones via MiXCR and kept in-frame beta chains. Each entry merges the rows of one CDR3 protein and shows their most common DNA and genes. The V and J calls here are based on TCRdb, not the publication. The sample table contains 150,000 to 200,000 distinct CDR3 sequences; only one count was recorded for over 85% of them. The ten largest clones add up to roughly 0.1% of the sample.

Here V drops 2 bases and J drops 4 bases, and the junction holds 7 bases not matched to any gene. Based on the germline V gene (reference sequence), the CDR1 and CDR2 sequences are DFQATT and SNEGSKA. Including the terminal cysteine and phenylalanine, the CDR3 comprises 16 residues. The entry retains the CDR3 DNA only, 48 bases that are in frame from base 1. Here is what the overall study found, with its caveats: The number of individuals in the TCR sequencing and HLA analysis was recognized as being relatively small.

As regards this clonotype: Its antigen remains unidentified. No base quality values were provided; no much bigger clone lies one nucleotide off.

Peripheral blood CD8+ and CD4+ T cells from healthy donors, Susac syndrome patients and multiple sclerosis patients were profiled using high-throughput TCR beta sequencing. Multiple sclerosis controls were treatment-naive patients with stable or active relapsing-remitting disease fulfilling revised McDonald criteria. Bulk CD8+ and CD4+ T cells were purified by magnetic negative isolation, whereas CD8+ TEMRA cells were enriched by FACS. Blood was collected in EDTA tubes and processed within 24 hours, with PBMCs isolated through density gradient centrifugation. PBMCs intended for TCR sequencing were cryopreserved in liquid nitrogen and were subsequently thawed in a 37 degrees C water bath. Purity of sorted or isolated CD4+, CD8+ and CD8+ TEMRA cells was at least 90%.

The V and J segments used are TRBV20-1 and TRBJ2-3, with 12 junctional bases fitting TRBD2. The TCR originated in a human donor with multiple sclerosis. Material for sequencing was CD4+ T cells from PBMCs. At the DNA level, the sequence is TGCAGTGCTAGACCGACTAGCGGGAGTGGCGCAGATACGCAGTATTTT. Its translation is CSARPTSGSGADTQYF.